The sequence of this T cell receptor (beta chain) was determined in a study of blood T cell repertoires in COVID-19. Background on the study: Spain, Italy and the United States supplied samples that represented acute and convalescent COVID-19.

Living in under 30 US areas, the participants were between 18 and 89 years of age. What the recovered Cohort 3 donors had was two negative PCRs, clearance, or symptom resolution. The germline V gene has CDR1 LNHDA and CDR2 SQIVND (reference sequence). CDR3 length: 15 residues. Deletions cut 7 bases from V and 2 bases from J, with 17 bases between. Profiled with immunoSEQ multiplex PCR; TCRdb holds only in-frame clones, not every one. The sample includes under 450,000 clones, less than 90% of them seen just once. Sequencing was done on a sample of PBMCs or T cells enriched from blood (not recorded which). The sequence was obtained from a woman aged 50 to 65 who had recovered from COVID-19. V and J are TRBV19 and TRBJ1-2, with D maybe TRBD1 (6 bases). The CDR3 DNA is TGTGCCAGTAACCCATCCGGGACACTAAACTATGGCTACACCTTC. Translated, it gives CASNPSGTLNYGYTF.